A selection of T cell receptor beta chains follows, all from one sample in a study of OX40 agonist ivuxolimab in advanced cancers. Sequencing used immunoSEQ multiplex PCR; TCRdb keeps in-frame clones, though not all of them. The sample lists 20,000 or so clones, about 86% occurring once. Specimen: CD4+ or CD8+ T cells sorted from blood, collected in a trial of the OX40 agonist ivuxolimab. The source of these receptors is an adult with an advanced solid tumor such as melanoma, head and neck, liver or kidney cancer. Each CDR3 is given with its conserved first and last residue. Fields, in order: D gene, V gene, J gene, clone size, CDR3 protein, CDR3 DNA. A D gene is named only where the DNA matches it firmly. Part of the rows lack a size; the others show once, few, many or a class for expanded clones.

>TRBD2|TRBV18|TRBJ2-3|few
CASSTGRLSGRPDTQYF
TGTGCCAGCTCAACTGGGCGTCTTAGCGGGAGGCCAGATACGCAGTATTTT
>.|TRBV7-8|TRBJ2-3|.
CATRGSTDTQYF
TGTGCCACCCGGGGGAGCACAGATACGCAGTATTTT
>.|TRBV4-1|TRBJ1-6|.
CASSQGGPGSYNSPLHF
TGCGCCAGCAGCCAAGGGGGGCCAGGCTCCTATAATTCACCCCTCCACTTT
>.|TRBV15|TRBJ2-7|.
CATSMGGASYEQYF
TGTGCCACCAGCATGGGGGGCGCGTCCTACGAGCAGTACTTC
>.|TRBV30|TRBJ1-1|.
CAWSRTFNTEAFF
TGTGCCTGGAGCCGGACATTTAACACTGAAGCTTTCTTT
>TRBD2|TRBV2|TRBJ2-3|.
CASSFSGGAETDTQYF
TGTGCCAGCAGCTTTAGCGGGGGGGCGGAGACAGATACGCAGTATTTT
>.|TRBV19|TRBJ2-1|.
CASSILGGNEQFF
TGTGCCAGTAGTATACTAGGAGGCAATGAGCAGTTCTTC
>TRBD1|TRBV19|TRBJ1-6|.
CASSTTGLNSPLHF
TGTGCCAGTAGCACGACAGGGCTTAATTCACCCCTCCACTTT
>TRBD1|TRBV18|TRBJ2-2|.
CASSPPGQEATGELFF
TGTGCCAGCTCACCACCGGGACAGGAGGCAACCGGGGAGCTGTTTTTT
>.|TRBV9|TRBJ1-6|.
CASSVTGLDSPLHF
TGTGCCAGCAGCGTAACTGGTTTGGATTCACCCCTCCACTTT
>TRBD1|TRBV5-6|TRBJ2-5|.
CASSSTGGQGTQYF
TGTGCCAGCAGCTCGACAGGGGGGCAAGGGACCCAGTACTTC
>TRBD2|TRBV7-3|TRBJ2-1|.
CASSLTSGRYNEQFF
TGTGCCAGCAGCTTGACTAGCGGGAGATACAATGAGCAGTTCTTC
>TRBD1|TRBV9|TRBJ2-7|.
CASSQDYRGEQYF
TGTGCCAGCAGCCAAGATTACAGGGGCGAGCAGTACTTC
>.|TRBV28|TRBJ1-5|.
CASTIPDRSWEPQHF
TGTGCCAGCACCATACCTGACAGGTCTTGGGAGCCCCAGCATTTT
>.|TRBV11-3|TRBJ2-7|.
CASSSRTGFEQYF
TGTGCCAGCAGCTCCCGCACAGGGTTCGAGCAGTACTTC
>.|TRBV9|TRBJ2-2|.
CASSVEGGGELFF
TGTGCCAGCAGCGTAGAAGGGGGCGGGGAGCTGTTTTTT
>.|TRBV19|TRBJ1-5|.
CASTIGHSGVPQPQHF
TGTGCCAGTACCATCGGACACTCCGGTGTACCTCAGCCCCAGCATTTT
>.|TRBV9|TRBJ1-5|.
CASSVGQPNQPQHF
TGTGCCAGCAGCGTAGGCCAGCCAAACCAGCCCCAGCATTTT
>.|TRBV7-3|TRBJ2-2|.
CASSLNAAGNTGELFF
TGTGCCAGCAGCTTAAACGCGGCAGGAAACACCGGGGAGCTGTTTTTT
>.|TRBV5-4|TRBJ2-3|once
CASSSRGVDTQYF
TGTGCCAGCAGCTCCCGCGGGGTCGATACGCAGTATTTT
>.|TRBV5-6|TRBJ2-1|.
CASSQATGSNEQFF
TGTGCCAGCAGCCAAGCCACAGGGAGCAATGAGCAGTTCTTC
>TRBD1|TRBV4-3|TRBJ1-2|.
CASSQDQGAHYGYTF
TGCGCCAGCAGCCAAGATCAGGGGGCGCACTATGGCTACACCTTC
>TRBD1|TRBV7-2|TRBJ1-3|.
CASSFGRGPGNTIYF
TGTGCCAGCAGCTTCGGCAGGGGGCCTGGAAACACCATATATTTT
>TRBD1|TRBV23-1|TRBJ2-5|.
CASRRHDRVGGQETQYF
TGCGCCAGCAGACGCCACGACAGGGTAGGAGGCCAAGAGACCCAGTACTTC
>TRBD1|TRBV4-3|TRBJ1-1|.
CASSQVTGLGTEAFF
TGCGCCAGCAGCCAAGTGACAGGGTTGGGCACTGAAGCTTTCTTT
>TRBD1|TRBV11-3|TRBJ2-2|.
CASSSDRSTGELFF
TGTGCCAGCAGCTCGGACAGGTCGACCGGGGAGCTGTTTTTT
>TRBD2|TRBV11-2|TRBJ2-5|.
CASSLAAAGGLGETQYF
TGTGCCAGCAGCTTAGCAGCGGCGGGAGGGCTCGGAGAGACCCAGTACTTC
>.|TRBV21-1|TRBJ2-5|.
CASSENLAGGPETQYF
TGTGCCAGCAGCGAGAACTTAGCGGGGGGGCCGGAGACCCAGTACTTC
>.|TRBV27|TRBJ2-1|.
CASSFSGGLLSISYNEQFF
TGTGCCAGCAGTTTCTCCGGCGGCCTTCTTAGTATCTCCTACAATGAGCAGTTCTTC